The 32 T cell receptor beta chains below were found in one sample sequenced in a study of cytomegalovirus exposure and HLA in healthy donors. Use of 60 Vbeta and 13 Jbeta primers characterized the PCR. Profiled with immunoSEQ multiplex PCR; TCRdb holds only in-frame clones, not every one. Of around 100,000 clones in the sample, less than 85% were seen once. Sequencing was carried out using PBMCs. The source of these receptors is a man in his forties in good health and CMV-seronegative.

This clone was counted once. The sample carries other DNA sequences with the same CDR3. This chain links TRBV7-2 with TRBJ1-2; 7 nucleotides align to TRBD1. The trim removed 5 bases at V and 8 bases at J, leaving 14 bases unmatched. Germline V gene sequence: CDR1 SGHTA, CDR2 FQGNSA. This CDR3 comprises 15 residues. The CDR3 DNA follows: TGTGCCAGCAGCCAGGATACAGGGGATTGGGGGGGCTACACCTTC. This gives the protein CASSQDTGDWGGYTF.

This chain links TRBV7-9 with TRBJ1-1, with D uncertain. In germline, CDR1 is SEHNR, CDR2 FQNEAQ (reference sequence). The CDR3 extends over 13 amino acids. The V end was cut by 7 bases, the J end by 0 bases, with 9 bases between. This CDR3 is CASTGRLNTEAFF. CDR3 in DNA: TGTGCCAGCACTGGCAGATTGAACACTGAAGCTTTCTTT.

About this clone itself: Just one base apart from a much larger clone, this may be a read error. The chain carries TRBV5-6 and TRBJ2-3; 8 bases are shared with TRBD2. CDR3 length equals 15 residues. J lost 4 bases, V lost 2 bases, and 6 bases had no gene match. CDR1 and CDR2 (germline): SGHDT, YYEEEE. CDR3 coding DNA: TGTGCCAGCAGCTTAGCGGGGGTGTTTTCAGATACGCAGTATTTT. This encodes CASSLAGVFSDTQYF. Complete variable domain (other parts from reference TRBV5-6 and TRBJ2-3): DAGVTQSPTHLIKTRGQQVTLRCSPKSGHDTVSWYQQALGQGPQFIFQYYEEEERQRGNFPDRFSGHQFPNYSSELNVNALLLGDSALYLCASSLAGVFSDTQYFGPGTRLTVL.

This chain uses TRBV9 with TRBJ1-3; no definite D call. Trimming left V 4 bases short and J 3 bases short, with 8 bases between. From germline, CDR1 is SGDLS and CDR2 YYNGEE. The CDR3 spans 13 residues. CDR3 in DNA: TGTGCCAGCAGCAACACGAATGGAAACACCATATATTTT. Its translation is CASSNTNGNTIYF.

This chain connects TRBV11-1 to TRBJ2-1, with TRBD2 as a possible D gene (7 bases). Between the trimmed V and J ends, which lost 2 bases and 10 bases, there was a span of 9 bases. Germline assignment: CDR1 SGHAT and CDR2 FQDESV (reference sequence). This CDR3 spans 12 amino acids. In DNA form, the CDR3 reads TGTGCCAGCAGCTTAAGGGGGGGAGAGCAGTTCTTC. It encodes CASSLRGGEQFF.

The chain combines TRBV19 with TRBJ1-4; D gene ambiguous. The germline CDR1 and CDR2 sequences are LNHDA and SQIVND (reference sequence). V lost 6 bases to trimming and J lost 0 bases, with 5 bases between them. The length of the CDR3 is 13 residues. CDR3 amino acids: CASRRATNEKLFF. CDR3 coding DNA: TGTGCCAGTAGACGAGCAACTAATGAAAAACTGTTTTTT.

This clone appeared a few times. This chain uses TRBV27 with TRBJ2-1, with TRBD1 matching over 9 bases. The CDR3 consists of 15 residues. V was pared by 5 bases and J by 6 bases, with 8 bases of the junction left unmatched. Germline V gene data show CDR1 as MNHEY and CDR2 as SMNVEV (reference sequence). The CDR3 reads CASSTNRGRGNEQFF. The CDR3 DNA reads TGTGCCAGCAGTACCAACAGGGGGCGCGGCAATGAGCAGTTCTTC.

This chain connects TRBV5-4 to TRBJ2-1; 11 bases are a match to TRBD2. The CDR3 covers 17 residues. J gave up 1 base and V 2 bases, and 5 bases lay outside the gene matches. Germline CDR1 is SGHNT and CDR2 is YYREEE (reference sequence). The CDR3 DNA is TGTGCCAGCAGCTTACCTCCTAGCGGGGGGTCCTACAATGAGCAGTTCTTC. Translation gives CASSLPPSGGSYNEQFF.

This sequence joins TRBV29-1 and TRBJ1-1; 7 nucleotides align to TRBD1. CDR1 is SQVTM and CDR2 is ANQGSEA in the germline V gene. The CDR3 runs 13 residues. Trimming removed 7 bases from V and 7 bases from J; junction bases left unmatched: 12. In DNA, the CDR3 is TGCAGCGAATCCTCCCCTCGACAGGGTGAAGCTTTCTTT. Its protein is CSESSPRQGEAFF.

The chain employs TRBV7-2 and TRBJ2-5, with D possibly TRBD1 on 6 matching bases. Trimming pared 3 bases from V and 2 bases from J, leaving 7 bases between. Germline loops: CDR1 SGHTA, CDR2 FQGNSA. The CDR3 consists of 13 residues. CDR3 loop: CASSFGQQETQYF. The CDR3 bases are TGTGCCAGCAGCTTCGGACAGCAAGAGACCCAGTACTTC.

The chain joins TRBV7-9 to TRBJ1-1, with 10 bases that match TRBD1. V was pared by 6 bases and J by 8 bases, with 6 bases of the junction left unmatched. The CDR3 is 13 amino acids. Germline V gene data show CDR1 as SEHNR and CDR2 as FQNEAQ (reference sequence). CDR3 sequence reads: CASSPTGGLEAFF. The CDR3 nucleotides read TGTGCCAGCAGTCCGACAGGGGGCCTAGAAGCTTTCTTT.

CDR3 nucleotide sequence: TGTGCCAGCAGTTTATCTCCCCTAAATCAGCCCCAGCATTTT. Translating gives CASSLSPLNQPQHF. The V gene is TRBV27, the J gene TRBJ1-5; unclear D gene. The CDR3 totals 14 residues. V was clipped by 0 bases and J by 4 bases, with 7 bases between them. CDR1 and CDR2 (germline): MNHEY, SMNVEV (reference sequence).

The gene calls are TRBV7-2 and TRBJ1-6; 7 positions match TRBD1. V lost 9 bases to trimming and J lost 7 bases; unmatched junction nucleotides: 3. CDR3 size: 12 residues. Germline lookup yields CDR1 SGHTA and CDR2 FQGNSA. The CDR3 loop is CASRRGNSPLHF. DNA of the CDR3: TGTGCCAGTCGCAGGGGGAATTCACCCCTCCACTTT.

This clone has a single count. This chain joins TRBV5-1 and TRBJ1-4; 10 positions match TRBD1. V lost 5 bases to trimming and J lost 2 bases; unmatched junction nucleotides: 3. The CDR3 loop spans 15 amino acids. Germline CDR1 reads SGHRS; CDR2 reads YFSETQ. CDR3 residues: CASRRGQGTNEKLFF. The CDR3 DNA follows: TGCGCCAGCAGGAGGGGACAGGGGACTAATGAAAAACTGTTTTTT.

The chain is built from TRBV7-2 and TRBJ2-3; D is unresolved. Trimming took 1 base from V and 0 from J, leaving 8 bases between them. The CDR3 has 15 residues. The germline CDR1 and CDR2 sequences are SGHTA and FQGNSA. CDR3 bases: TGTGCCAGCAGCTTAGATTATACAAGCACAGATACGCAGTATTTT. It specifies CASSLDYTSTDTQYF.

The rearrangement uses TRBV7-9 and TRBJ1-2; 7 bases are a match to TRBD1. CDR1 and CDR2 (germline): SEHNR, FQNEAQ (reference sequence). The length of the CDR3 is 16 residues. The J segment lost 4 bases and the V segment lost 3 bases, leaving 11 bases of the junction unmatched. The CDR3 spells CASSLRSLDRLYGYTF. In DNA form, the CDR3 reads TGTGCCAGCAGCTTGCGATCCCTGGACAGGCTCTATGGCTACACCTTC.

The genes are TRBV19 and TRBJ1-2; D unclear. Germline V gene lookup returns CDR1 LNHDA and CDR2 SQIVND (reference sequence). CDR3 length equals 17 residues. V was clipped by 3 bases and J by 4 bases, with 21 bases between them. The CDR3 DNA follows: TGTGCCAGTAGTATCGCGTGGTCAGCCACGGGAGGCTATGGCTACACCTTC. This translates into CASSIAWSATGGYGYTF.

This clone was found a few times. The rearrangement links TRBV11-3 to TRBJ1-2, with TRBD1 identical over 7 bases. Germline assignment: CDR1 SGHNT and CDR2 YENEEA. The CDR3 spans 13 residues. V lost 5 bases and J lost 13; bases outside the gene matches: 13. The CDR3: CASSRRDSFVPTF. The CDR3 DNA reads TGTGCCAGCAGCCGACGGGACAGTTTCGTACCCACCTTC.

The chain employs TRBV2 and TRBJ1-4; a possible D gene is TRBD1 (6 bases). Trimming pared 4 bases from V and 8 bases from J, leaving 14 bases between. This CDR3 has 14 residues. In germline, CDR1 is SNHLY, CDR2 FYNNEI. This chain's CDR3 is CASSGAGAREKLFF. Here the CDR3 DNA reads TGTGCCAGCAGTGGGGCAGGGGCTCGGGAAAAACTGTTTTTT.

The CDR3 sequence: CASFQSGEIGYTF. Here the CDR3 DNA reads TGTGCCAGCTTCCAATCAGGGGAGATTGGCTACACCTTC. This sequence joins TRBV27 and TRBJ1-2; possibly TRBD1 for D (6 bases). CDR3 length equals 13 residues. V shed 8 bases and J shed 7 bases, with 17 bases lying between them. Germline CDR1 and CDR2: MNHEY and SMNVEV (reference sequence).

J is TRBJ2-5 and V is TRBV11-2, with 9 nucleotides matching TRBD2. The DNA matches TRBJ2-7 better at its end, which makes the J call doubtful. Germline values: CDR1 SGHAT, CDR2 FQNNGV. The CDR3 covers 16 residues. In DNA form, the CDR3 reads TGTGCCAGCAGCTTAGATAGGGCTAGCGGGGTTAGCGAGCAGTACTTC. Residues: CASSLDRASGVSEQYF.

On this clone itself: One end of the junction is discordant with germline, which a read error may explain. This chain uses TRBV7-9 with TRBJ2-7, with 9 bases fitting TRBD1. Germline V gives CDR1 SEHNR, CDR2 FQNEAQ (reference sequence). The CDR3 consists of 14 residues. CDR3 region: CSSSRGQGAYEQYF. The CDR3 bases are TGTTCCAGCAGCCGGGGACAGGGTGCCTACGAGCAGTACTTC.

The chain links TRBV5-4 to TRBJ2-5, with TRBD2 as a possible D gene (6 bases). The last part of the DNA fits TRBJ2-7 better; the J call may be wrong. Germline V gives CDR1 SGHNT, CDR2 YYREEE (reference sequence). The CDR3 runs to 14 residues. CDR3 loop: CASTAGGPNYEQYF. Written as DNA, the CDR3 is TGTGCCAGCACCGCCGGGGGACCGAACTACGAGCAGTACTTC.

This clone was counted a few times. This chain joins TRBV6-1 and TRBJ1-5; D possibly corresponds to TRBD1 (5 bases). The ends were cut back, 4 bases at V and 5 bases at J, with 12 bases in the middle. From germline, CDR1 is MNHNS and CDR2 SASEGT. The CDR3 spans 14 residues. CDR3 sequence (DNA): TGTGCCAGCAGTGGTCGACCGGGGGATCAGCCCCAGCATTTT. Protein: CASSGRPGDQPQHF.

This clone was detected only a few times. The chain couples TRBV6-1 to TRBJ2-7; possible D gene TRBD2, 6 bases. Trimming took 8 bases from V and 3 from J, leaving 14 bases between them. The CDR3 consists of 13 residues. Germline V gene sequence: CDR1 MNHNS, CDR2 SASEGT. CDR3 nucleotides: TGTGCCAGCGAGGGACTGAGAAACTACGAGCAGTACTTC. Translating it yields CASEGLRNYEQYF.

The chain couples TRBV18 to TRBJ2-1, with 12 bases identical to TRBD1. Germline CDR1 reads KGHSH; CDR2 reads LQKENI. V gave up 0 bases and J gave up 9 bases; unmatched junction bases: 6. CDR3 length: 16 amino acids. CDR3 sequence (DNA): TGTGCCAGCTCACCACCCCGGGACAGGGGGCTTGGTGAGCAGTTCTTC. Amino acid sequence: CASSPPRDRGLGEQFF.

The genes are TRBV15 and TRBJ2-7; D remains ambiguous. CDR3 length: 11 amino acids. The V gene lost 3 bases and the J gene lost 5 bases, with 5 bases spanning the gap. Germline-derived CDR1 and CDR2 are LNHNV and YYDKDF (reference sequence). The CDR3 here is CATSSGHEQYF. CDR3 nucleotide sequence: TGTGCCACCAGCAGCGGTCACGAGCAGTACTTC.

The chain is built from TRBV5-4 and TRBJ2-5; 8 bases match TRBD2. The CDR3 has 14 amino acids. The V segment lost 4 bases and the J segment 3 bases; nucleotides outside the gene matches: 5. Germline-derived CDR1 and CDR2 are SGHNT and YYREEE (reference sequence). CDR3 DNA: TGTGCCAGCAGCCCTGGGACTAGGGAAGAGACCCAGTACTTC. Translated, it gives CASSPGTREETQYF.

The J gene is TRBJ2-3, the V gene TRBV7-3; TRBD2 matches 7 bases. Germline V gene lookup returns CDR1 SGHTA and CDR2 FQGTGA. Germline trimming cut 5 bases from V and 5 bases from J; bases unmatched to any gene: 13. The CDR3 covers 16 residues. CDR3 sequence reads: CASSRFGGNDGDTQYF. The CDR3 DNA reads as TGTGCCAGCAGCCGCTTCGGGGGGAACGACGGAGATACGCAGTATTTT.

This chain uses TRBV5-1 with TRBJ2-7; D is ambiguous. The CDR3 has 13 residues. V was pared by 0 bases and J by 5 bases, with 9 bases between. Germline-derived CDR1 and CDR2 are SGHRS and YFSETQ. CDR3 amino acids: CASSLGQVNEQYF. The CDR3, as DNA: TGCGCCAGCAGCTTGGGTCAGGTGAACGAGCAGTACTTC.

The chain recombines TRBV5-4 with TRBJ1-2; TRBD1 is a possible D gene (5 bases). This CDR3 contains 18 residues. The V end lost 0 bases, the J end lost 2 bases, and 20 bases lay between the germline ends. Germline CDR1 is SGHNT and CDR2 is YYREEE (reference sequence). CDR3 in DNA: TGTGCCAGCAGCTTGGAACCGGTTCGGACACAAGCCAACTATGGCTACACCTTC. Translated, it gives CASSLEPVRTQANYGYTF.

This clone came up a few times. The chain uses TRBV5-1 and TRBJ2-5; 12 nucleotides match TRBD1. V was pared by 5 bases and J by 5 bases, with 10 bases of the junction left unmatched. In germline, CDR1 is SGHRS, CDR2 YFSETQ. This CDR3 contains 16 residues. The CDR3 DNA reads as TGCGCCAGCAGATCAAGGGGACAGGGGGCATTGGAGACCCAGTACTTC. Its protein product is CASRSRGQGALETQYF.